Below are 30 T cell receptor beta chains sequenced from a single sample in a study of T cell responses to AZD1222 COVID-19 vaccine. The protocol was immunoSEQ multiplex PCR, while the TCRdb copy is restricted to in-frame clones and leaves out a portion. The sample includes 75,000 to 100,000 clones, 90% of them seen just once. This sample comprised peripheral blood, obtained on day 0 of AZD1222 vaccination. Receptor source: an adult in good health.

The V gene is TRBV5-5, the J gene TRBJ2-7; D uncertain. V lost 4 bases, J lost 5 bases, and 10 bases lay in between. CDR3 length: 12 residues. Per germline, CDR1 SGHKS and CDR2 YYEKEE (reference sequence). The CDR3 loop is CASSRSSDEQYF. The CDR3 coding sequence is TGTGCCAGCAGCCGTAGCTCGGACGAGCAGTACTTC.

This chain links TRBV30 with TRBJ2-7; 9 bases are shared with TRBD1. Trimming at V came to 4 bases and at J to 2 bases, leaving 3 bases not matched to a gene. The CDR3 extends over 13 amino acids. Germline V lookup: CDR1 GTSNPN, CDR2 SVGIG (reference sequence). CDR3 amino acids: CAWNTGGTYEQYF. In nucleotides, the CDR3 is TGTGCCTGGAATACAGGGGGCACCTACGAGCAGTACTTC.

This chain connects TRBV21-1 to TRBJ2-7; the listed D gene, TRBD2, was not tested against the DNA. TRBV21-1 corresponds to a pseudogene. This CDR3 is built from 15 residues. The CDR3 DNA reads TGTGCCAGCAGCAAAGGTAATAGCGGGAGCGACGAGCAGTACTTC. As protein: CASSKGNSGSDEQYF.

This chain links TRBV4-3 with TRBJ1-1; D unresolved. Germline loops: CDR1 LGHNA, CDR2 YSLEER. Deletions cut 0 bases from V and 1 base from J, with 9 bases between. The CDR3 extends over 15 amino acids. The CDR3 protein is CASSQDPAPNTEAFF. CDR3 nucleotide sequence: TGCGCCAGCAGCCAAGACCCGGCCCCGAACACTGAAGCTTTCTTT.

This rearrangement joins TRBV28 to TRBJ2-3; 7 bases line up with TRBD2. The trim removed 3 bases at V and 7 bases at J, leaving 7 bases unmatched. Germline assignment: CDR1 MDHEN and CDR2 SYDVKM. CDR3 size: 14 residues. The CDR3 is CASSLGGGPYTQYF. Here the CDR3 DNA reads TGTGCCAGCAGTTTGGGGGGAGGGCCGTATACGCAGTATTTT.

The genes are TRBV4-1 and TRBJ1-3; 8 nucleotides match TRBD1. This CDR3 is built from 17 residues. Germline V gene lookup returns CDR1 MGHRA and CDR2 YSYEKL. V trimming: 3 bases; J trimming: 0 bases; junction bases outside the gene matches: 7. CDR3 residues: CASSQTTGEGSGNTIYF. The CDR3 DNA sequence: TGCGCCAGCAGCCAGACGACAGGGGAAGGCTCTGGAAACACCATATATTTT.

The chain joins TRBV5-1 to TRBJ1-5; D uncertain. Trimming removed 1 base from V and 0 bases from J, with 8 bases in between. Per germline, CDR1 SGHRS and CDR2 YFSETQ. This CDR3 is built from 15 residues. This CDR3 is CASSLSGYSNQPQHF. The CDR3 DNA follows: TGCGCCAGCAGCTTGAGCGGCTATAGCAATCAGCCCCAGCATTTT.

CDR3 DNA sequence: TGTGCCAGCAGCTCCCGGACAGGGCCCCTACTAGCGGGAGGGGCCGGGGAGCTGTTTTTT. Its protein product is CASSSRTGPLLAGGAGELFF. The rearrangement joins TRBV7-3 to TRBJ2-2; TRBD2 matches 13 bases. This CDR3 is built from 20 residues. Germline V gives CDR1 SGHTA, CDR2 FQGTGA. V dropped 4 bases and J dropped 6; count of bases not matched to a gene: 17.

The V gene is TRBV29-1, the J gene TRBJ1-1, with D possibly TRBD1 on 6 matching bases. CDR1 and CDR2 from the germline V gene are SQVTM and ANQGSEA. This CDR3 spans 14 amino acids. V dropped 5 bases and J dropped 0 bases, with 13 bases sitting between them. CDR3 nucleotides: TGCAGCGTTAGGACAGTCGACCTGAACACTGAAGCTTTCTTT. This codes for CSVRTVDLNTEAFF.

The CDR3 is CASSASGGIGNEQFF. Here the CDR3 DNA reads TGTGCCAGCAGCGCCTCGGGCGGGATCGGCAATGAGCAGTTCTTC. The genes are TRBV9 and TRBJ2-1; perhaps TRBD2 as D (6 bases). Per germline, CDR1 SGDLS and CDR2 YYNGEE. The CDR3 loop spans 15 amino acids. The V end lost 3 bases, the J end lost 6 bases, and 16 bases lay between the germline ends.

The rearrangement uses TRBV18 and TRBJ1-6, with D tentatively TRBD1 (5 bases). The V end was cut by 2 bases, the J end by 9 bases, with 11 bases between. CDR3 length: 14 amino acids. In germline, CDR1 is KGHSH, CDR2 LQKENI. The DNA for the CDR3 is TGTGCCAGCTCACCAGGCCCGGGGGGTTCACCCCTCCACTTT. This translates into CASSPGPGGSPLHF.

This clone was recorded once. The genes are TRBV20-1 and TRBJ2-1; a weak D match, TRBD2 (5 bases). V was shortened by 8 bases and J by 8 bases, with 13 bases between the two germline ends. From germline, CDR1 is DFQATT and CDR2 SNEGSKA (reference sequence). The CDR3 spans 11 residues. Here the CDR3 DNA reads TGCAGTACGAGTCCCGGGGATGAGCAGTTCTTC. As protein: CSTSPGDEQFF.

The CDR3 DNA sequence: TGTGCCAGCAGCCCGACAGATAAAGACTATGGCTACACCTTC. It codes for CASSPTDKDYGYTF. The rearrangement uses TRBV7-8 and TRBJ1-2; D might be TRBD1 (5 bases). Germline V gene data show CDR1 as SGHVS and CDR2 as FQNEAQ. V lost 5 bases to trimming and J lost 3 bases, with 13 bases between them. The CDR3 spans 14 residues.

The chain links TRBV7-2 to TRBJ2-1; TRBD1 matches at 8 bases. Losses at the gene ends were 6 bases for V and 8 bases for J; bases not matched to a gene: 9. In germline, CDR1 is SGHTA, CDR2 FQGNSA. This CDR3 region has 14 residues. The CDR3 DNA reads TGTGCCAGCAGGCCTAGGACAGGGAGCGATGAGCAGTTCTTC. It translates to CASRPRTGSDEQFF. The entire variable domain, with the rest obtained from reference TRBV7-2 and TRBJ2-1, is as follows: GAGVSQSPSNKVTEKGKDVELRCDPISGHTALYWYRQSLGQGLEFLIYFQGNSAPDKSGLPSDRFSAERTGGSVSTLTIQRTQQEDSAVYLCASRPRTGSDEQFFGPGTRLTVL.

The CDR3 protein is CASSPGGRTSGDQSSYEQYF. CDR3 bases: TGCGCCAGCAGCCCAGGTGGGCGGACTAGCGGGGATCAGAGCTCCTACGAGCAGTACTTC. The gene calls are TRBV4-1 and TRBJ2-7; the match to TRBD2 covers 12 bases. Per the germline V gene, CDR1 is MGHRA and CDR2 is YSYEKL. The CDR3 contains 20 residues. V was clipped by 4 bases and J by 0 bases; unmatched bases: 16.

The V gene is TRBV15, the J gene TRBJ1-5; D is uncertain. V lost 5 bases to trimming and J lost 6 bases, with 5 bases between them. The CDR3 is 11 residues long. CDR1 and CDR2 from the germline V gene are LNHNV and YYDKDF (reference sequence). DNA for the CDR3: TGTGCCACCAGCGGTACTCAGCCCCAGCATTTT. As protein: CATSGTQPQHF.

The chain recombines TRBV6-4 with TRBJ2-1; D not certain. Looked up from germline, CDR1 is MRHNA and CDR2 is SNTAGT. The V and J ends lost 5 bases and 0 bases respectively, with 11 bases between them. This CDR3 has 15 amino acids. The CDR3 sequence: CASSIVGSSYNEQFF. In DNA form, the CDR3 reads TGTGCCAGCAGTATCGTTGGTAGCTCCTACAATGAGCAGTTCTTC.

The chain has TRBV4-1 and TRBJ2-7; no firm D call. V was clipped by 1 base and J by 0 bases, with 10 bases between them. CDR1 MGHRA and CDR2 YSYEKL come from the germline V gene. The CDR3 length is 15 residues. The CDR3 sequence is CASSQALDRSYEQYF. Written as DNA, the CDR3 is TGCGCCAGCAGCCAAGCCCTGGATCGCTCCTACGAGCAGTACTTC.

The V gene is TRBV4-1, the J gene TRBJ1-1; D is ambiguous. The germline gives CDR1 MGHRA, CDR2 YSYEKL. V was shortened by 0 bases and J by 7 bases, with 12 bases between the two germline ends. CDR3 size: 14 residues. CDR3 in amino acids: CASSQDLVAFEAFF. CDR3 coding DNA: TGCGCCAGCAGCCAAGATTTAGTTGCCTTTGAAGCTTTCTTT.

The chain recombines TRBV3-1 (or the pseudogene TRBV3-2) with TRBJ2-3, with D perhaps TRBD1 (5 bases). Germline CDR1 reads LGHDT; CDR2 reads YNNKEL (reference sequence). Trimming removed 4 bases at V and 3 bases at J, with 20 bases between. The CDR3 has 17 residues. CDR3 sequence reads: CASSPRSRQGITDTQYF. The DNA of the CDR3 is TGTGCCAGCAGCCCGCGGTCTAGGCAGGGTATTACAGATACGCAGTATTTT.

V is TRBV6-1 and J is TRBJ2-1, with 7 bases aligning to TRBD2. Germline CDR1 is MNHNS and CDR2 is SASEGT. CDR3 size: 14 residues. The V gene end was trimmed by 0 bases and the J gene end by 10 bases; junction bases not matched to a gene: 6. CDR3 nucleotide sequence: TGTGCCAGCAGTGAAGCGGGGGGGACCTTCGAGCAGTTCTTC. Translated, it gives CASSEAGGTFEQFF.

This clone occurred a few times. The V call is TRBV12-5, the J call TRBJ1-1; 7 bases are a match to TRBD1. V dropped 3 bases and J dropped 3; count of bases not matched to a gene: 13. This CDR3 is 17 amino acids long. The germline gives CDR1 LGHNT, CDR2 FRNRAP. Here the CDR3 reads CASGLGTGAGGDTEAFF. CDR3 nucleotides: TGTGCTAGTGGTTTAGGGACGGGGGCAGGGGGAGACACTGAAGCTTTCTTT.

CDR3 amino acids: CAWSQTDSYEQYF. CDR3 nucleotides: TGTGCCTGGAGTCAGACAGACTCCTACGAGCAGTACTTC. This chain uses TRBV30 with TRBJ2-7, with D maybe TRBD1 (5 bases). Germline CDR1 reads GTSNPN; CDR2 reads SVGIG (reference sequence). CDR3 size: 13 residues. V lost 2 bases, J lost 0 bases, and 8 bases lay in between. Using reference TRBV30 and TRBJ2-7 for the parts outside the CDR3, the full variable domain is SQTIHQWPATLVQPVGSPLSLECTVEGTSNPNLYWYRQAAGRGLQLLFYSVGIGQISSEVPQNLSASRPQDRQFILSSKKLLLSDSGFYLCAWSQTDSYEQYFGPGTRLTVT.

The chain uses TRBV19 and TRBJ2-1; D not certain. The CDR3 length is 15 residues. Trimming pared 0 bases from V and 8 bases from J, leaving 14 bases between. Germline V lookup: CDR1 LNHDA, CDR2 SQIVND (reference sequence). CDR3: CASSIDGSKSDEQFF. CDR3 nucleotide sequence: TGTGCCAGTAGTATAGATGGGTCGAAATCCGATGAGCAGTTCTTC.

This clone appeared a few times. This chain joins TRBV9 and TRBJ2-7; tentative D call: TRBD1 (6 bases). The CDR3 runs 14 residues. CDR1 and CDR2 (germline): SGDLS, YYNGEE. V lost 3 bases and J 6 bases, leaving 16 bases between the germline ends. The CDR3 nucleotides read TGTGCCAGCAGCGCACAGGGTGGGCCCACCGAGCAGTACTTC. Amino acid sequence: CASSAQGGPTEQYF.

V is TRBV30 and J is TRBJ2-7, with 9 bases that match TRBD1. V lost 2 bases and J lost 1; bases outside the gene matches: 6. This CDR3 has 15 amino acids. CDR1 and CDR2 from the germline V gene are GTSNPN and SVGIG (reference sequence). In DNA, the CDR3 is TGTGCCTGGAGTTCAGACAGGGGGATTTCCTACGAGCAGTACTTC. It yields the protein CAWSSDRGISYEQYF.

The V gene is TRBV30, the J gene TRBJ1-5; no firm D call. This CDR3 is 14 amino acids long. The germline gives CDR1 GTSNPN, CDR2 SVGIG (reference sequence). Trimming stripped 0 bases from V and 0 bases from J, with 6 bases between. CDR3 protein: CAWSVVRSNQPQHF. The CDR3 region has the DNA TGTGCCTGGAGTGTGGTCCGTAGCAATCAGCCCCAGCATTTT.

This clone was seen only once. The chain combines TRBV28 with TRBJ2-5, with D perhaps matching TRBD1 (7 bases). With 3 bases removed from V and 3 bases from J, the gap between germline ends came to 14 bases. The CDR3 runs 15 residues. The germline gives CDR1 MDHEN, CDR2 SYDVKM. The CDR3 protein is CASSLGRGVKETQYF. In DNA, the CDR3 is TGTGCCAGCAGTTTGGGCAGGGGGGTAAAAGAGACCCAGTACTTC. Full variable domain (remainder filled in from reference TRBV28 and TRBJ2-5): DVKVTQSSRYLVKRTGEKVFLECVQDMDHENMFWYRQDPGLGLRLIYFSYDVKMKEKGDIPEGYSVSREKKERFSLILESASTNQTSMYLCASSLGRGVKETQYFGPGTRLLVL.

The table lists this clone with a few counts. The chain links TRBV7-6 to TRBJ2-7, with 7 bases that match TRBD1. The CDR3 totals 13 residues. The germline gives CDR1 SGHVS, CDR2 FNYEAQ. V lost 1 base and J lost 8; bases outside the gene matches: 5. The CDR3 protein is CASSLGGGGQQYF. The CDR3 DNA reads TGTGCCAGCAGCTTAGGAGGGGGCGGGCAGCAGTACTTC. The full variable domain, rest sourced from reference TRBV7-6 and TRBJ2-7, is GAGVSQSPRYKVTKRGQDVALRCDPISGHVSLYWYRQALGQGPEFLTYFNYEAQQDKSGLPNDRFSAERPEGSISTLTIQRTEQRDSAMYRCASSLGGGGQQYFGPGTRLTVT.

The chain has TRBV27 and TRBJ2-1; D call uncertain. The CDR3 extends over 14 amino acids. The germline V and J ends were trimmed by 3 bases and 4 bases, with 10 bases remaining between them. Germline V gives CDR1 MNHEY, CDR2 SMNVEV (reference sequence). CDR3 protein: CASSFSISYNEQFF. DNA of the CDR3: TGTGCCAGCAGTTTCTCCATAAGTTACAATGAGCAGTTCTTC.